This T cell receptor (beta chain) was observed in a study of T cell repertoires in cytomegalovirus infection. CDR3 size: 13 residues. The germline gives CDR1 LNHDA, CDR2 SQIVND (reference sequence). V was clipped by 7 bases and J by 3 bases, with 12 bases between them. TCRdb re-called the reads with MiXCR, one entry per CDR3 protein. This sample yields about 490,000 distinct CDR3 sequences, of which around a quarter are seen a single time; roughly an eighth belongs to the top ten. Points from the study as a whole: Across the ex vivo response, the dominant clonotypes were HLA-C-restricted CMV-specific TCR beta clonotypes.

Comments on this clonotype: As yet, its antigen is unknown.

The source of this sequence is a human donor in good health (CMV status not recorded). Some clones in this sample may be carry-over from other donors' samples. The V call is TRBV19, the J call TRBJ1-2; a weak D match, TRBD1 (5 bases). What was sequenced was PBMCs. For the CDR3, the DNA is TGTGCCAGTATTGGGGGGGACGACTATGGCTACACCTTC. Translation gives CASIGGDDYGYTF.